The 30 T cell receptor beta chains below all came from one sample that was sequenced in a study of T cell responses to AZD1222 COVID-19 vaccine. TCRdb keeps only in-frame clones here, not all; method: immunoSEQ multiplex PCR. Here the sample spans around 130,000 clones, 91% being singletons. The input for sequencing was peripheral blood, taken on day 0 of AZD1222 vaccination. All receptors derive from an adult in good health.

This chain uses TRBV6-6 with TRBJ2-1; unclear D gene. Germline V CDR1 and CDR2: MNHNY, SVGAGI (reference sequence). V was trimmed by 7 bases and J by 9 bases, leaving 13 bases between them. CDR3 length: 12 residues. CDR3 residues: CASKSEGFEQFF. In DNA form, the CDR3 reads TGTGCCAGCAAGTCAGAAGGGTTTGAGCAGTTCTTC.

This rearrangement joins TRBV28 to TRBJ1-3, with TRBD1 as a possible D gene (5 bases). The CDR3 is 16 residues long. Between the trimmed V and J ends, which lost 7 bases and 4 bases, there was a span of 20 bases. Germline CDR1 and CDR2: MDHEN and SYDVKM. CDR3 nucleotides: TGTGCCAGCACCGTGGGAGGGGCGCGGATGGGAAACACCATATATTTT. Amino acids: CASTVGGARMGNTIYF.

V gene TRBV28 combines with J gene TRBJ1-2; TRBD1 matches at 7 bases. The CDR3 length is 12 residues. V shed 5 bases and J 6 bases; nucleotides not matched to a gene: 3. The V gene's germline CDR1 is MDHEN and CDR2 SYDVKM. The CDR3 bases are TGTGCCAGCAGTCTGACAGGGAATGGCTACACCTTC. This encodes CASSLTGNGYTF.

This clone was detected only once. The chain recombines TRBV5-5 with TRBJ1-2; D is unclear. The germline gives CDR1 SGHKS, CDR2 YYEKEE (reference sequence). V was trimmed by 1 base and J by 0 bases, leaving 4 bases between them. The CDR3 totals 13 residues. In DNA, the CDR3 is TGTGCCAGCAGCTTGTCGGCTAACTATGGCTACACCTTC. Amino acids: CASSLSANYGYTF.

This rearrangement joins TRBV28 to TRBJ1-3; the D is unclear. Trimming shortened V by 1 base and J by 0 bases, and 10 bases separated the two germline ends. Germline loops: CDR1 MDHEN, CDR2 SYDVKM. There are 16 residues in the CDR3. DNA for the CDR3: TGTGCCAGCAGTTTATACCCGGGTGGCTCTGGAAACACCATATATTTT. It yields the protein CASSLYPGGSGNTIYF.

A word on this clone: Other DNA sequences from this sample encode an identical CDR3 as well. V and J are TRBV18 and TRBJ1-4; D not certain. Trimming left V 3 bases short and J 6 bases short, with 5 bases between. Germline V CDR1 and CDR2: KGHSH, LQKENI. CDR3 length: 12 amino acids. DNA of the CDR3: TGTGCCAGCTCACCGAGGGATGAAAAACTGTTTTTT. Amino acids: CASSPRDEKLFF.

The genes are TRBV7-8 and TRBJ2-1, with unresolved D. Germline V gene data show CDR1 as SGHVS and CDR2 as FQNEAQ. Trimming removed 1 base from V and 0 bases from J, with 19 bases in between. The CDR3 spans 19 residues. The DNA of the CDR3 is TGTGCCAGCAGCTTAGGGCCGGTCGGGCGTAAGAGCTCCTACAATGAGCAGTTCTTC. Residues: CASSLGPVGRKSSYNEQFF. Filled out from reference TRBV7-8 and TRBJ2-1, the complete variable domain reads GAGVSQSPRYKVAKRGQDVALRCDPISGHVSLFWYQQALGQGPEFLTYFQNEAQLDKSGLPSDRFFAERPEGSVSTLKIQRTQQEDSAVYLCASSLGPVGRKSSYNEQFFGPGTRLTVL.

The chain joins TRBV6-5 to TRBJ1-2; D gene ambiguous. Germline CDR1 MNHEY, CDR2 SVGAGI. The CDR3 length is 12 residues. Deletions cut 5 bases from V and 7 bases from J, with 11 bases between. This CDR3 reads CASSTPAGGYTF. CDR3 coding DNA: TGTGCCAGCAGTACCCCGGCGGGTGGCTACACCTTC.

The chain combines TRBV5-1 with TRBJ2-2; TRBD2 matches at 9 bases. The CDR3 length is 15 residues. Per germline, CDR1 SGHRS and CDR2 YFSETQ. The J segment lost 6 bases and the V segment lost 4 bases, leaving 7 bases of the junction unmatched. The CDR3 is CASSPGASGAGELFF. CDR3 DNA: TGCGCCAGCAGCCCGGGGGCTAGCGGGGCCGGGGAGCTGTTTTTT. Full variable domain (missing parts from reference TRBV5-1 and TRBJ2-2): KAGVTQTPRYLIKTRGQQVTLSCSPISGHRSVSWYQQTPGQGLQFLFEYFSETQRNKGNFPGRFSGRQFSNSRSEMNVSTLELGDSALYLCASSPGASGAGELFFGEGSRLTVL.

The chain is built from TRBV5-1 and TRBJ1-2; 10 nucleotides align to TRBD1. The V and J ends lost 4 bases and 3 bases, in that order; junction bases with no gene match: 3. Germline V gene lookup returns CDR1 SGHRS and CDR2 YFSETQ. This CDR3 is built from 14 residues. CDR3 region: CASSPGQGDYGYTF. CDR3 bases: TGCGCCAGCAGCCCTGGACAGGGGGACTATGGCTACACCTTC.

The chain uses TRBV7-2 and TRBJ1-1, with D hard to call. Per germline, CDR1 SGHTA and CDR2 FQGNSA. This CDR3 is built from 15 residues. V lost 3 bases, J lost 2 bases, and 13 bases lay in between. CDR3 region: CASSFGVRGNTEAFF. CDR3 in DNA: TGTGCCAGCAGCTTCGGGGTCCGGGGAAACACTGAAGCTTTCTTT.

The chain is built from TRBV5-1 and TRBJ2-7; D may be TRBD1 (6 bases). This CDR3 has 12 residues. Germline lookup yields CDR1 SGHRS and CDR2 YFSETQ. V lost 10 bases, J lost 6 bases, and 17 bases lay in between. The CDR3 sequence: CAVRDTRGEQYF. The CDR3 bases are TGCGCCGTCCGGGACACTCGGGGCGAGCAGTACTTC.

This chain connects TRBV5-1 to TRBJ1-1; maybe TRBD1 (5 bases). Germline CDR1 reads SGHRS; CDR2 reads YFSETQ. The CDR3 contains 13 residues. V was trimmed by 4 bases and J by 1 base, leaving 8 bases between them. CDR3 sequence (DNA): TGCGCCAGCAGCATCCAGGGGAACACTGAAGCTTTCTTT. Translated, it gives CASSIQGNTEAFF. The complete variable domain, with remaining parts taken from reference TRBV5-1 and TRBJ1-1, reads KAGVTQTPRYLIKTRGQQVTLSCSPISGHRSVSWYQQTPGQGLQFLFEYFSETQRNKGNFPGRFSGRQFSNSRSEMNVSTLELGDSALYLCASSIQGNTEAFFGQGTRLTVV.

This rearrangement joins TRBV5-1 to TRBJ1-1, with D hard to call. Germline V lookup: CDR1 SGHRS, CDR2 YFSETQ. V lost 4 bases and J lost 1, with 11 bases in between. The CDR3 spans 14 residues. The CDR3 DNA follows: TGCGCCAGCAGCCCCGGACTGGAGAACACTGAAGCTTTCTTT. Its translation is CASSPGLENTEAFF.

Notes on this clone: The same CDR3 is also encoded by other DNA sequences in this sample. J is TRBJ2-1 and V is TRBV20-1, with D unresolved. Germline values: CDR1 DFQATT, CDR2 SNEGSKA (reference sequence). Trimming removed 6 bases at V and 5 bases at J, with 8 bases between. CDR3 size: 11 residues. CDR3 sequence (DNA): TGCAGTGCCTCTTGGAACAATGAGCAGTTCTTC. Encoded protein: CSASWNNEQFF.

The chain has TRBV27 and TRBJ1-5, with 8 bases lining up with TRBD1. Germline CDR1 MNHEY, CDR2 SMNVEV (reference sequence). V trimming: 6 bases; J trimming: 2 bases; junction bases outside the gene matches: 6. CDR3 length: 15 residues. This CDR3 is CASRLGQGRNQPQHF. CDR3 bases: TGTGCCAGCAGATTAGGACAGGGACGCAATCAGCCCCAGCATTTT.

The J gene is TRBJ2-1, the V gene TRBV6-5, with a possible D match to TRBD1 (6 bases). The V end lost 5 bases, the J end lost 2 bases, and 13 bases lay between the germline ends. The germline CDR1 and CDR2 sequences are MNHEY and SVGAGI. This CDR3 has 15 residues. In DNA form, the CDR3 reads TGTGCCAGCAGTCACGGACAGCGCCCCTACAATGAGCAGTTCTTC. It is translated as CASSHGQRPYNEQFF.

The chain joins TRBV5-1 to TRBJ1-1; D is unresolved. Germline CDR1 and CDR2: SGHRS and YFSETQ. Trimming cost V 1 base and J 2 bases, with 12 bases left between them. The CDR3 consists of 15 residues. CDR3 region: CASSLFGQLNTEAFF. The CDR3 coding sequence is TGCGCCAGCAGCTTGTTCGGGCAGCTTAACACTGAAGCTTTCTTT.

The CDR3 region is CASSGTANYGYTF. The CDR3 DNA follows: TGTGCCAGCAGTGGGACAGCAAACTATGGCTACACCTTC. This sequence joins TRBV12-3 or TRBV12-4 and TRBJ1-2; the match to TRBD1 covers 7 bases. V shed 5 bases, J shed 2 bases, and the junction held 2 bases outside the gene matches. The CDR3 covers 13 residues.

This chain joins TRBV27 and TRBJ1-2, with TRBD1 matching over 10 bases. The V gene's germline CDR1 is MNHEY and CDR2 SMNVEV (reference sequence). The CDR3 totals 17 residues. Trimming at V came to 4 bases and at J to 0 bases, leaving 8 bases not matched to a gene. The CDR3 loop is CASSSLGQGGSNYGYTF. As DNA, the CDR3 is TGTGCCAGCAGTTCCCTAGGACAGGGGGGATCTAACTATGGCTACACCTTC.

The chain combines TRBV7-9 with TRBJ2-3, with D possibly TRBD1 on 7 matching bases. The germline V gene has CDR1 SEHNR and CDR2 FQNEAQ (reference sequence). The CDR3 covers 16 residues. The V gene lost 2 bases and the J gene lost 4 bases, with 16 bases spanning the gap. CDR3 DNA sequence: TGTGCCAGCAGCTTAAATCCAGGGGGGTTTTCAGATACGCAGTATTTT. As protein: CASSLNPGGFSDTQYF.

The chain combines TRBV10-1 with TRBJ1-3; TRBD1 matches 7 bases. CDR3 length: 15 residues. Germline values: CDR1 WNHNN, CDR2 SYGVQD (reference sequence). Unmatched junction bases numbered 5, after V lost 4 bases and J lost 2 bases. CDR3 in amino acids: CASSGNRGTGNTIYF. Written as DNA, the CDR3 is TGCGCCAGCAGTGGTAACAGGGGAACTGGAAACACCATATATTTT.

V is TRBV6-5 and J is TRBJ1-3; D is ambiguous. CDR1 and CDR2 from the germline V gene are MNHEY and SVGAGI. The CDR3 loop spans 15 amino acids. The V end lost 5 bases, the J end lost 0 bases, and 11 bases lay between the germline ends. The CDR3, as DNA: TGTGCCAGCAGTCCCCGGGGTTTCTCTGGAAACACCATATATTTT. It translates to CASSPRGFSGNTIYF.

The table lists this clone with a count of one. The V gene is TRBV28, the J gene TRBJ1-5, with TRBD1 matching 7 bases. This CDR3 contains 17 residues. Germline CDR1 is MDHEN and CDR2 is SYDVKM. V was pared by 7 bases and J by 3 bases, with 15 bases of the junction left unmatched. The CDR3 DNA is TGTGCCAGCACCGTGCAGCGGGGACAGAATCCCAATCAGCCCCAGCATTTT. Translating it yields CASTVQRGQNPNQPQHF.

The J gene is TRBJ1-5, the V gene TRBV11-2; TRBD1 agrees at 7 bases. J was trimmed by 2 bases and V by 1 base; bases with no gene match: 2. The CDR3 contains 15 residues. The germline CDR1 and CDR2 sequences are SGHAT and FQNNGV. CDR3 coding DNA: TGTGCCAGCAGCTTAGGGCAGGGGGGCAATCAGCCCCAGCATTTT. Protein sequence: CASSLGQGGNQPQHF.

The chain employs TRBV5-1 and TRBJ1-5, with D unclear. Trimming removed 5 bases from V and 3 bases from J, with 9 bases in between. Germline V gene data show CDR1 as SGHRS and CDR2 as YFSETQ. The CDR3 has 13 amino acids. Here the CDR3 DNA reads TGCGCCAGCAGACGCGAATTCAATCAGCCCCAGCATTTT. Its translation: CASRREFNQPQHF.

The V call is TRBV29-1, the J call TRBJ2-3; tentatively, D is TRBD1 (6 bases). The V end lost 6 bases, the J end lost 1 base, and 17 bases lay between the germline ends. Germline CDR1 reads SQVTM; CDR2 reads ANQGSEA. The CDR3 is made up of 15 amino acids. The CDR3 coding sequence is TGCAGCGTGTCATGGGGCAGGGGAGGCACAGATACGCAGTATTTT. The encoded protein is CSVSWGRGGTDTQYF.

V and J are TRBV7-2 and TRBJ2-7, with 7 bases aligning to TRBD2. This CDR3 has 13 amino acids. CDR1 and CDR2 (germline): SGHTA, FQGNSA. J lost 0 bases, V lost 8 bases, and 4 bases had no gene match. The CDR3: CASSRDYSYEQYF. The CDR3 DNA reads TGTGCCAGCTCCCGGGACTACTCCTACGAGCAGTACTTC.

This chain joins TRBV9 and TRBJ2-3; the D is unclear. With 4 bases removed from V and 2 bases from J, the gap between germline ends came to 5 bases. The CDR3 is made up of 12 amino acids. Per germline, CDR1 SGDLS and CDR2 YYNGEE. CDR3: CASSQYTDTQYF. The DNA of the CDR3 is TGTGCCAGCAGCCAATACACAGATACGCAGTATTTT.

This chain joins TRBV11-2 and TRBJ2-3, with TRBD1 matching 10 bases. CDR3 size: 14 residues. Germline CDR1 is SGHAT and CDR2 is FQNNGV. V lost 9 bases, J lost 4 bases, and 7 bases stayed unmatched. The CDR3 DNA is TGTGCCAGTGGCCGGGACAGGGGTTCAGATACGCAGTATTTT. Translating it yields CASGRDRGSDTQYF. Variable domain in full (rest from reference TRBV11-2 and TRBJ2-3): EAGVAQSPRYKIIEKRQSVAFWCNPISGHATLYWYQQILGQGPKLLIQFQNNGVVDDSQLPKDRFSAERLKGVDSTLKIQPAKLEDSAVYLCASGRDRGSDTQYFGPGTRLTVL.